The entry that follows covers one T cell receptor beta chain sequence. Germline-derived CDR1 and CDR2 are DFQATT and SNEGSKA (reference sequence). This CDR3 contains 14 residues. The authors made TCR beta cDNA libraries by 5'RACE template switching. This switching added a universal primer site and UMIs. Reprocessing the 5' RACE reads, TCRdb reports a single entry for every CDR3 protein and omits DNA. The sample holds about 380,000 distinct CDR3 sequences. The data were obtained in a study of T cells expressing NK-cell markers. The V gene is TRBV20-1, the J gene TRBJ2-7; TCRdb indicates TRBD1, and absent DNA this call remains unverified. The sequence came from a man between 18 and 69 years old in good health. The source material was blood T cells: a sorted CD56 or NKG2C T cell subset, CD4+ or CD8+ T cells, or bulk PBMC T cells (not recorded which). CDR3: CSARKPGYSYEQYF.